The 26 T cell receptor beta chains below were found in one sample sequenced in a study of shared clonotypes between healthy human individuals. Sequenced by immunoSEQ multiplex PCR; TCRdb stores in-frame clones only, minus some. The repertoire includes 550,000 to 850,000 clones, just under 75% of them detected once, and more than 1.5% sits in the top ten. Sequencing was performed on memory CD4+ T cells sorted from blood. Subset: CD45RA-negative fraction. The receptors were sampled from a woman aged 25 to 39 in good health.

This clone was seen a few times. The chain is built from TRBV7-2 and TRBJ1-2; no reliable D call. Trimming removed 4 bases from V and 6 bases from J, with 15 bases in between. The CDR3 has 14 amino acids. Per the germline V gene, CDR1 is SGHTA and CDR2 is FQGNSA. CDR3: CASSSYSEVHGYTF. The CDR3 coding sequence is TGTGCCAGCAGCTCCTACTCGGAGGTTCATGGCTACACCTTC.

This chain joins TRBV28 and TRBJ2-7; D possibly matches TRBD1 or TRBD2 (5 bases each). The germline V and J ends were trimmed by 2 bases and 4 bases, with 9 bases remaining between them. Germline CDR1 and CDR2: MDHEN and SYDVKM. The CDR3 contains 13 residues. CDR3 sequence: CASSLGGKYEQYF. The CDR3, as DNA: TGTGCCAGCAGTTTAGGGGGAAAGTACGAGCAGTACTTC.

This chain links TRBV4-1 with TRBJ1-6, with a weak D call TRBD1 (6 bases). Germline loops: CDR1 MGHRA, CDR2 YSYEKL. The CDR3 extends over 18 amino acids. V lost 1 base, J lost 0 bases, and 13 bases lay in between. The CDR3 region has the DNA TGCGCCAGCAGCCAAGGAGACAGGACCAGCTCCTATAATTCACCCCTCCACTTT. It translates to CASSQGDRTSSYNSPLHF.

The chain employs TRBV5-6 and TRBJ1-1; weak D call: TRBD1 (6 bases). Germline V gene sequence: CDR1 SGHDT, CDR2 YYEEEE. Trimming took 2 bases from V and 1 from J, leaving 15 bases between them. The CDR3 spans 16 residues. CDR3 bases: TGTGCCAGCAGCTTAATCAGGGGTCCCTCGAACACTGAAGCTTTCTTT. Its translation is CASSLIRGPSNTEAFF.

The chain has TRBV5-5 and TRBJ2-7, with 8 positions matching TRBD2. The ends lost 4 bases at V and 2 bases at J; junction bases unmatched: 8. Germline V gives CDR1 SGHKS, CDR2 YYEKEE (reference sequence). CDR3 length equals 15 residues. CDR3 sequence: CASSKTGTSAYEQYF. The CDR3 DNA reads as TGTGCCAGCAGCAAGACCGGGACTAGTGCCTACGAGCAGTACTTC.

This clone was counted only a few times. The chain links TRBV10-3 to TRBJ1-5; 9 bases match TRBD1. Looked up from germline, CDR1 is ENHRY and CDR2 is SYGVKD. With V trimmed by 6 bases and J by 5 bases, 2 bases remained unmatched. CDR3 length equals 13 residues. The CDR3 reads CAISRDRDQPQHF. CDR3 in DNA: TGTGCCATCAGCCGGGACAGGGATCAGCCCCAGCATTTT.

This chain joins TRBV27 and TRBJ2-3; D tentatively reads TRBD1 or TRBD2 (5 bases each). V was trimmed by 6 bases and J by 2 bases, leaving 36 bases between them. CDR3 size: 22 residues. Germline CDR1 is MNHEY and CDR2 is SMNVEV (reference sequence). The CDR3: CASSLLGRRQGQGRVHTDTQYF. CDR3 nucleotides: TGTGCCAGCAGCCTTTTAGGCAGGAGGCAGGGTCAGGGTCGGGTCCACACAGATACGCAGTATTTT.

This chain connects TRBV7-9 to TRBJ2-2, with 12 positions matching TRBD2. This CDR3 comprises 17 residues. The trim removed 3 bases at V and 5 bases at J, leaving 7 bases unmatched. Germline assignment: CDR1 SEHNR and CDR2 FQNEAQ (reference sequence). This CDR3 reads CASSLPLAGGPTGELFF. In DNA, the CDR3 is TGTGCCAGCAGCTTGCCGCTAGCGGGAGGGCCAACCGGGGAGCTGTTTTTT.

This clone came up a few times. The chain links TRBV7-9 to TRBJ1-2, with D hard to call. Germline-derived CDR1 and CDR2 are SEHNR and FQNEAQ (reference sequence). V lost 5 bases and J 8 bases, leaving 18 bases between the germline ends. The CDR3 runs 14 residues. CDR3 DNA sequence: TGTGCCAGCAGCCCGGACCCAACCTCATTGGGCTACACCTTC. Its protein is CASSPDPTSLGYTF.

This chain uses TRBV11-2 with TRBJ1-5, with D maybe TRBD1 (5 bases). Germline CDR1 reads SGHAT; CDR2 reads FQNNGV. This CDR3 comprises 17 residues. V gave up 3 bases and J gave up 0 bases, with 15 bases separating them. The CDR3 sequence is CASSLGDGTVSNQPQHF. The CDR3 DNA reads as TGTGCCAGCAGCTTGGGTGACGGGACGGTTAGCAATCAGCCCCAGCATTTT.

V and J are TRBV6-1 and TRBJ2-7, with D perhaps TRBD2 (5 bases). Germline V gene data show CDR1 as MNHNS and CDR2 as SASEGT. The CDR3 length is 14 residues. Trimming left V 4 bases short and J 1 base short, with 11 bases between. The CDR3 loop reads CASSVFPGSYEQYF. CDR3 sequence (DNA): TGTGCCAGCAGTGTATTTCCGGGATCCTACGAGCAGTACTTC.

In its sample, this clone was seen once. The CDR3 sequence: CASSLFSGGQETQYF. As DNA, the CDR3 is TGTGCCAGCAGCTTATTTTCGGGGGGACAAGAGACCCAGTACTTC. The chain links TRBV7-6 to TRBJ2-5; the match to TRBD2 covers 7 bases. V lost 2 bases to trimming and J lost 2 bases; unmatched junction nucleotides: 5. Per the germline V gene, CDR1 is SGHVS and CDR2 is FNYEAQ. CDR3 length: 15 residues.

This chain links TRBV5-1 with TRBJ2-7; TRBD2 might be the D (5 bases). Germline lookup yields CDR1 SGHRS and CDR2 YFSETQ. V dropped 4 bases and J dropped 7 bases, with 18 bases sitting between them. The CDR3 totals 14 residues. CDR3 amino acids: CASSEGLSTGEQYF. The CDR3 DNA is TGCGCCAGCAGCGAGGGCCTATCTACGGGGGAGCAGTACTTC.

This rearrangement joins TRBV27 to TRBJ2-3; 7 bases map to TRBD2. CDR1 and CDR2 from the germline V gene are MNHEY and SMNVEV (reference sequence). The CDR3 runs 16 residues. V dropped 6 bases and J dropped 0; count of bases not matched to a gene: 9. The CDR3 DNA is TGTGCCAGCAGCCAAAGACTAGCAGATAGCACAGATACGCAGTATTTT. Protein product: CASSQRLADSTDTQYF.

The sample holds one count of this clone. The V call is TRBV6-1, the J call TRBJ2-3; D possibly corresponds to TRBD2 (5 bases). V dropped 4 bases and J dropped 4 bases, with 12 bases sitting between them. CDR3 length: 14 residues. Per germline, CDR1 MNHNS and CDR2 SASEGT. CDR3 nucleotides: TGTGCCAGCAGTGGGACTTGGGGAGCAGATACGCAGTATTTT. The encoded protein is CASSGTWGADTQYF.

The V gene is TRBV2, the J gene TRBJ2-7; TRBD1 matches at 7 bases. The V gene's germline CDR1 is SNHLY and CDR2 FYNNEI. The CDR3 runs 14 residues. V trimming: 8 bases; J trimming: 0 bases; junction bases outside the gene matches: 7. Here the CDR3 DNA reads TGTGCCAGCCAAAGACAGGGCAGCTCCTACGAGCAGTACTTC. It translates to CASQRQGSSYEQYF.

This chain joins TRBV19 and TRBJ2-3; D is unresolved. CDR1 is LNHDA, CDR2 SQIVND, per germline (reference sequence). With 1 base removed from V and 7 bases from J, the gap between germline ends came to 15 bases. The CDR3 is made up of 15 amino acids. Written as DNA, the CDR3 is TGTGCCAGTAGTATAGCCGCGTTGAACGTCAATACGCAGTATTTT. As protein: CASSIAALNVNTQYF. Combining the CDR3 with reference TRBV19 and TRBJ2-3 gives the whole variable domain DGGITQSPKYLFRKEGQNVTLSCEQNLNHDAMYWYRQDPGQGLRLIYYSQIVNDFQKGDIAEGYSVSREKKESFPLTVTSAQKNPTAFYLCASSIAALNVNTQYFGPGTRLTVL.

DNA of the CDR3: TGTGCCAGCAGCTCGTGGAATTCACCCCTCCACTTT. It specifies CASSSWNSPLHF. The chain uses TRBV11-1 and TRBJ1-6, with D unresolved. V lost 4 bases and J lost 7, with 5 bases in between. The CDR3 runs to 12 residues. Per the germline V gene, CDR1 is SGHAT and CDR2 is FQDESV (reference sequence).

As to this clone: This may stem from a read error, because a much larger clone lies one nucleotide away. V and J are TRBV7-2 and TRBJ1-2; D call uncertain. The CDR3 is 12 amino acids. The V and J ends lost 3 bases and 0 bases respectively, with 2 bases between them. Germline values: CDR1 SGHTA, CDR2 FQGNSA. CDR3: CASSFPNYGYTF. The CDR3 DNA reads as TGTGCCAGCAGCTTCCCTAACTATGGCTACACCTTC.

This clone was seen more than once but under ten times. The chain links TRBV5-1 to TRBJ1-3, with D possibly matching TRBD1 (6 bases). V lost 4 bases and J 4 bases, leaving 24 bases between the germline ends. The germline CDR1 and CDR2 sequences are SGHRS and YFSETQ. The CDR3 runs to 18 residues. The CDR3 sequence is CASSPRGSYSTAGNTIYF. In nucleotides, the CDR3 is TGCGCCAGCAGCCCCAGGGGCAGCTACTCAACGGCGGGAAACACCATATATTTT.

The chain links TRBV21-1 to TRBJ2-7; TRBD1 is the table's D call and was not checked against the DNA. TRBV21-1 is a pseudogene. CDR3 length: 14 residues. CDR3 sequence reads: CASSKTGGRYEQYF. The CDR3 nucleotides read TGTGCCAGCAGCAAGACAGGGGGCCGATACGAGCAGTACTTC.

This clone was detected only once. The chain carries TRBV28 and TRBJ1-1; D is ambiguous. The CDR3 has 13 residues. V lost 4 bases, J lost 0 bases, and 6 bases lay in between. Germline loops: CDR1 MDHEN, CDR2 SYDVKM. The CDR3 coding sequence is TGTGCCAGCAGTTCTCAGGTGAACACTGAAGCTTTCTTT. Amino acid sequence: CASSSQVNTEAFF.

As for this clone: This sample includes further DNA sequences coding for the same CDR3. This chain uses TRBV5-6 with TRBJ1-2; weak D call: TRBD1 (6 bases). V was pared by 4 bases and J by 2 bases, with 12 bases between. The CDR3 has 14 residues. Germline assignment: CDR1 SGHDT and CDR2 YYEEEE. The CDR3 DNA sequence: TGTGCCAGCAGCGGTGTTACAGGGAACTATGGCTACACCTTC. Translated, it gives CASSGVTGNYGYTF.

The chain employs TRBV28 and TRBJ2-1; D is undetermined. Trimming stripped 8 bases from V and 4 bases from J, with 18 bases between. Per germline, CDR1 MDHEN and CDR2 SYDVKM. The CDR3 length is 15 residues. CDR3 DNA: TGTGCCAGCGAGGTCGCCAGCCTAAAATACAATGAGCAGTTCTTC. It codes for CASEVASLKYNEQFF.

The chain has TRBV11-2 and TRBJ2-3; a weak D match, TRBD2 (5 bases). The V end was cut by 4 bases, the J end by 10 bases, with 9 bases between. The CDR3 length is 11 residues. Germline V lookup: CDR1 SGHAT, CDR2 FQNNGV. CDR3 sequence reads: CASSSTRAQYF. The CDR3 nucleotides read TGTGCCAGCAGCTCCACTAGGGCGCAGTATTTT. Drawing the rest from reference TRBV11-2 and TRBJ2-3, the complete variable domain is EAGVAQSPRYKIIEKRQSVAFWCNPISGHATLYWYQQILGQGPKLLIQFQNNGVVDDSQLPKDRFSAERLKGVDSTLKIQPAKLEDSAVYLCASSSTRAQYFGPGTRLTVL.

This clone has at least ten counts. Distinct nucleotide sequences in the sample also encode this CDR3. V is TRBV5-1 and J is TRBJ2-5; a possible D gene is TRBD2 (6 bases). Germline V gives CDR1 SGHRS, CDR2 YFSETQ. V was trimmed by 3 bases and J by 5 bases, leaving 11 bases between them. CDR3 length: 13 amino acids. DNA of the CDR3: TGCGCCAGCAGCTCCCCCCGGGGGGAGACCCAGTACTTC. This translates into CASSSPRGETQYF.